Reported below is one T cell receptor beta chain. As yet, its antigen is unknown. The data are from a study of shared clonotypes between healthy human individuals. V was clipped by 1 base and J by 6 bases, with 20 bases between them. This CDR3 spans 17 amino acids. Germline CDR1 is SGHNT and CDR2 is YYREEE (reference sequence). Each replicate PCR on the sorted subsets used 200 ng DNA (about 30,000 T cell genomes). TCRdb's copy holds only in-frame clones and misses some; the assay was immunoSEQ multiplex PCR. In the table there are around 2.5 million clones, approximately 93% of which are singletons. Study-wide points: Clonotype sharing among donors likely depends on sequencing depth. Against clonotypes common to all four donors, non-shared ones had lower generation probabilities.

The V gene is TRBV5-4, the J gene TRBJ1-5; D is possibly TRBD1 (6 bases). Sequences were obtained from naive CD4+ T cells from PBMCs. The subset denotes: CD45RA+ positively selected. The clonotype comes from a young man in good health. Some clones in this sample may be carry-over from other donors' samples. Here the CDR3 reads CASSLFASTGSSQPQHF. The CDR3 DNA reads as TGTGCCAGCAGCTTGTTTGCCTCAACAGGGTCATCTCAGCCCCAGCATTTT.